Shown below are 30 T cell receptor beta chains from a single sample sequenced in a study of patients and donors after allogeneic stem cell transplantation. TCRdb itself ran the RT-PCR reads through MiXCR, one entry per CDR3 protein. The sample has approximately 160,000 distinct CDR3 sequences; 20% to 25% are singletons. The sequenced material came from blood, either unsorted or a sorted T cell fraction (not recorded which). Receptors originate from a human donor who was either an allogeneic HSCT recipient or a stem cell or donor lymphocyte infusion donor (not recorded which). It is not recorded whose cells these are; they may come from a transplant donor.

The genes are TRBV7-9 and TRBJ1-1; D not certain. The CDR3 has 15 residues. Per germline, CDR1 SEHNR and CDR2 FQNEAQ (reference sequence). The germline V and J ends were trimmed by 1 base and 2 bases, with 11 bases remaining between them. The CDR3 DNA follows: TGTGCCAGCAGCTTAGGGGGAAGTCGAAACACTGAAGCTTTCTTT. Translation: CASSLGGSRNTEAFF.

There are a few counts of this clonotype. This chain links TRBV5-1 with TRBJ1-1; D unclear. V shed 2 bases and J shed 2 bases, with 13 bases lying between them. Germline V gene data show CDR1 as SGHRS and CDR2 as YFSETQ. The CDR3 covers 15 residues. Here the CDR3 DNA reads TGCGCCAGCAGCTTTAGGCCAAGAGAAAACACTGAAGCTTTCTTT. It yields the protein CASSFRPRENTEAFF.

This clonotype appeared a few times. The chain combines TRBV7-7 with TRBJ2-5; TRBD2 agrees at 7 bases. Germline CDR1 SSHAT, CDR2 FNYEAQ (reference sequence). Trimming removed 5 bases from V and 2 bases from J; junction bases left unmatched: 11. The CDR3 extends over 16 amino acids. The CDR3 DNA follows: TGTGCCAGCAGCCAACTAGCGATAGGGGAACAAGAGACCCAGTACTTC. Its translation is CASSQLAIGEQETQYF.

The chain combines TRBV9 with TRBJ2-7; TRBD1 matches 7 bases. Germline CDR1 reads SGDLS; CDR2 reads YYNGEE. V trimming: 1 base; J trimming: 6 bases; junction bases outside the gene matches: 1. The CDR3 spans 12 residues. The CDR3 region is CASSVSGGEQYF. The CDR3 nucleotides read TGTGCCAGCAGCGTATCAGGGGGCGAGCAGTACTTC.

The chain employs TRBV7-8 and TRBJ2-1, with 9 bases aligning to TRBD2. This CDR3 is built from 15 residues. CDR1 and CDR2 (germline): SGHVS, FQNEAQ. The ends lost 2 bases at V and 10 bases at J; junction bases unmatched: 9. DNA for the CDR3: TGTGCCAGCAGCTTATCTAGCGGGAACCCCGGGGAGCAGTTCTTC. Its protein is CASSLSSGNPGEQFF.

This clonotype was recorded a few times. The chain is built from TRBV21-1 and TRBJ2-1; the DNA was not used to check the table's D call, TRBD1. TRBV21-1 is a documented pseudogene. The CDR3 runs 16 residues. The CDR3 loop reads CASSKGSSALNNEQFF. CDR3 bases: TGTGCCAGCAGCAAGGGTTCTAGCGCCCTGAACAATGAGCAGTTCTTC.

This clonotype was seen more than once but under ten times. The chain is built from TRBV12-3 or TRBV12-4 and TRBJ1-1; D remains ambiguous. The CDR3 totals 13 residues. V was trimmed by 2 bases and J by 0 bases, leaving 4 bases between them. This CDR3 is CASSLYLNTEAFF. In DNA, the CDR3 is TGTGCCAGCAGTTTATACCTGAACACTGAAGCTTTCTTT.

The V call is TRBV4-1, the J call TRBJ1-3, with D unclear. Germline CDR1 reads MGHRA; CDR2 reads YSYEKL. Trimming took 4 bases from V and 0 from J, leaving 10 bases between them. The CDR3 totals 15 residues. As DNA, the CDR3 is TGCGCCAGCAGCCCCAGTGACTTCTCTGGAAACACCATATATTTT. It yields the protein CASSPSDFSGNTIYF.

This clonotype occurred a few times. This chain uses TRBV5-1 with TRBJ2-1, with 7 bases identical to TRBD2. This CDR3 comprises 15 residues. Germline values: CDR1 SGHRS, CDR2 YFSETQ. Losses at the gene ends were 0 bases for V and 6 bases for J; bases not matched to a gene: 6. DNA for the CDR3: TGCGCCAGCAGCTTGGTTGGACTAGGCTCCAATGAGCAGTTCTTC. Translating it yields CASSLVGLGSNEQFF.

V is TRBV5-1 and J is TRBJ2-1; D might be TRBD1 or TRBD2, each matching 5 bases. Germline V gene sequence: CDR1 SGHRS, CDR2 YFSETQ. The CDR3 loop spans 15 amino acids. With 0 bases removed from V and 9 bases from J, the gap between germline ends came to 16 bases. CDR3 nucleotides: TGCGCCAGCAGCTTGGAGGCCAGGGAGTGGGGTGAGCAGTTCTTC. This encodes CASSLEAREWGEQFF. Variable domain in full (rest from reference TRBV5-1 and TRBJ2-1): KAGVTQTPRYLIKTRGQQVTLSCSPISGHRSVSWYQQTPGQGLQFLFEYFSETQRNKGNFPGRFSGRQFSNSRSEMNVSTLELGDSALYLCASSLEAREWGEQFFGPGTRLTVL.

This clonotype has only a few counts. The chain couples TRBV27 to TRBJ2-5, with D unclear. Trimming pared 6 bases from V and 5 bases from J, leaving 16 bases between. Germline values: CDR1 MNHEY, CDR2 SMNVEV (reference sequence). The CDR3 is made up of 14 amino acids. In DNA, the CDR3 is TGTGCCAGCAGCCCGCTAGTGAGTCCCGAGACCCAGTACTTC. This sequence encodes CASSPLVSPETQYF.

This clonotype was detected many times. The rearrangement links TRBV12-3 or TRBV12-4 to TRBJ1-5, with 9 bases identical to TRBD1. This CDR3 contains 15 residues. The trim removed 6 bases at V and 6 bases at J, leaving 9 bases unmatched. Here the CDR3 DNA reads TGTGCCAGCAGCCACGGGACAGGGCTTAGTCAGCCCCAGCATTTT. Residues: CASSHGTGLSQPQHF.

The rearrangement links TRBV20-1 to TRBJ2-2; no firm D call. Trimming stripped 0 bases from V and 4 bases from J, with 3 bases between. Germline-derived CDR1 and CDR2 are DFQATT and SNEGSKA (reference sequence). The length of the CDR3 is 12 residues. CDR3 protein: CSAREGTGELFF. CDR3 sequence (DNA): TGCAGTGCTAGAGAGGGCACCGGGGAGCTGTTTTTT.

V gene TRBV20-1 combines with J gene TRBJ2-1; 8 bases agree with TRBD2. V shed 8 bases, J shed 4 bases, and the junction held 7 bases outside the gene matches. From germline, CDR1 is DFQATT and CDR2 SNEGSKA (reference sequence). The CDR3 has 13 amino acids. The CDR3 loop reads CSRTSGPYNEQFF. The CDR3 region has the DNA TGCAGTCGCACTAGCGGACCATACAATGAGCAGTTCTTC.

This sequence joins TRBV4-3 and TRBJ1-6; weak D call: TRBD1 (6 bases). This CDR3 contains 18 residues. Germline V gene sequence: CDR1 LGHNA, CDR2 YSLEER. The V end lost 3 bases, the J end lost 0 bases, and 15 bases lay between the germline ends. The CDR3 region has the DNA TGCGCCAGCAGCCAGGGGGCGGACAGTAGCTCCTATAATTCACCCCTCCACTTT. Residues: CASSQGADSSSYNSPLHF.

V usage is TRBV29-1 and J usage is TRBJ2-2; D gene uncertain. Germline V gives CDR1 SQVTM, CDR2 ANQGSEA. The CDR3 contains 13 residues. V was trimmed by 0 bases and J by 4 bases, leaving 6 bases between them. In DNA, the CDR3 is TGCAGCGTTGAAGATTTGCGCACCGGGGAGCTGTTTTTT. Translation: CSVEDLRTGELFF.

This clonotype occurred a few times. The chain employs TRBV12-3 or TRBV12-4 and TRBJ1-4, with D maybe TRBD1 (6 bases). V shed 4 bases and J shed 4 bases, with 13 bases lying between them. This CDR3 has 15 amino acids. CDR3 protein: CASSWGARINEKLFF. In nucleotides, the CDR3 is TGTGCCAGCAGTTGGGGGGCTCGGATTAATGAAAAACTGTTTTTT.

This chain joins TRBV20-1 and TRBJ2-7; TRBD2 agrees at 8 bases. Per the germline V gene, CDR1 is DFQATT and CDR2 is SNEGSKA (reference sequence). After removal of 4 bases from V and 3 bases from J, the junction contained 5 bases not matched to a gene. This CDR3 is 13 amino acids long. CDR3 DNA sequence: TGCAGTGCTAACTGGCGGGAGGACTACGAGCAGTACTTC. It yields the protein CSANWREDYEQYF.

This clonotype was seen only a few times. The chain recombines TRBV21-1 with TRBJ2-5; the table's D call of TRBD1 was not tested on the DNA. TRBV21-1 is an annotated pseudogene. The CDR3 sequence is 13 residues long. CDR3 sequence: CASSKSGAETQYF. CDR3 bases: TGTGCCAGCAGCAAATCAGGGGCGGAGACCCAGTACTTC.

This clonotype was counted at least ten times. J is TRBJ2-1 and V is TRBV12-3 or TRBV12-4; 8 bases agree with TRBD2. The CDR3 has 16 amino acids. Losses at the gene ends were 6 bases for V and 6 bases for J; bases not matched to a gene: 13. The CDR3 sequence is CASSLDAAGVGNEQFF. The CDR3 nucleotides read TGTGCCAGCAGCCTAGATGCAGCGGGAGTAGGCAATGAGCAGTTCTTC.

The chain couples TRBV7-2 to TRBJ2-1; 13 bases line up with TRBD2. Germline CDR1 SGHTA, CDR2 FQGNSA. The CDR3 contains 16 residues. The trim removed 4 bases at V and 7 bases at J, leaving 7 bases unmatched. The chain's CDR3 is CASSWQGLAGVNEQFF. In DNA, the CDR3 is TGTGCCAGCAGCTGGCAAGGACTAGCGGGGGTGAATGAGCAGTTCTTC.

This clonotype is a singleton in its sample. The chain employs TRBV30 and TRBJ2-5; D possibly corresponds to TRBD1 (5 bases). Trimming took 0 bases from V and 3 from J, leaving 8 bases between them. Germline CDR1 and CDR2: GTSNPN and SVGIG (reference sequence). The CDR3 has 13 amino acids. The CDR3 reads CAWSVIREETQYF. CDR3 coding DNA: TGTGCCTGGAGTGTAATCAGGGAAGAGACCCAGTACTTC.

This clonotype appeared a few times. The CDR3 here is CASSLAGTGQPQHF. CDR3 DNA sequence: TGCGCCAGCAGCTTGGCGGGGACGGGGCAGCCCCAGCATTTT. The chain combines TRBV5-1 with TRBJ1-5; a possible D gene is TRBD1 (5 bases). Trimming took off 0 bases at V and 7 bases at J, with 11 bases between the two ends. The CDR3 has 14 residues. Germline CDR1 and CDR2: SGHRS and YFSETQ. The complete variable domain, with remaining parts taken from reference TRBV5-1 and TRBJ1-5, reads KAGVTQTPRYLIKTRGQQVTLSCSPISGHRSVSWYQQTPGQGLQFLFEYFSETQRNKGNFPGRFSGRQFSNSRSEMNVSTLELGDSALYLCASSLAGTGQPQHFGDGTRLSIL.

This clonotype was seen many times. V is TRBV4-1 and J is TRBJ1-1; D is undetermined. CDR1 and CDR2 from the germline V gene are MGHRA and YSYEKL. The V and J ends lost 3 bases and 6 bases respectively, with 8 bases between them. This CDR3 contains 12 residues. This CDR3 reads CASSHGTAEAFF. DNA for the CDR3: TGCGCCAGCAGCCACGGAACCGCTGAAGCTTTCTTT.

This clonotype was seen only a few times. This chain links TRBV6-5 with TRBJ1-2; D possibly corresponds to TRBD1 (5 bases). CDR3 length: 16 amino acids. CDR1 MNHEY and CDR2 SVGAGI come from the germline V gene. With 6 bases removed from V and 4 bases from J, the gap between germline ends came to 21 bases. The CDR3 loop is CASSPDEGLGGYGYTF. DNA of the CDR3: TGTGCCAGCAGCCCCGATGAGGGGTTGGGGGGCTATGGCTACACCTTC.

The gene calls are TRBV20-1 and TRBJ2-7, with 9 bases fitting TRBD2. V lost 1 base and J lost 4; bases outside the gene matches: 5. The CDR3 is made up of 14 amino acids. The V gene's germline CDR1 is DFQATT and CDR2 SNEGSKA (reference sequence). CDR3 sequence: CSARVAGVLYEQYF. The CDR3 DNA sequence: TGCAGTGCTAGAGTAGCGGGAGTTCTATACGAGCAGTACTTC.

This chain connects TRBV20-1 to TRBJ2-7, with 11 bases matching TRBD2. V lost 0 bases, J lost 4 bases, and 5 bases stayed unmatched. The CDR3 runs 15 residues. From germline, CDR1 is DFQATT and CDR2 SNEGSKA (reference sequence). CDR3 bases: TGCAGTGCTAGAGAAATAGCGGGAGGGTTTTACGAGCAGTACTTC. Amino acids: CSAREIAGGFYEQYF.

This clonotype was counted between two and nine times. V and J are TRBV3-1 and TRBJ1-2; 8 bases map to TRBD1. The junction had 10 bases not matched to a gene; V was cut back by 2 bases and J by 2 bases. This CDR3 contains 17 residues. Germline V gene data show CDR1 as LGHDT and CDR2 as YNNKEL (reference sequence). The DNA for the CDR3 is TGTGCCAGCAGCCAAACTGCTTGGCAGGGGGCAAACTATGGCTACACCTTC. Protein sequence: CASSQTAWQGANYGYTF.

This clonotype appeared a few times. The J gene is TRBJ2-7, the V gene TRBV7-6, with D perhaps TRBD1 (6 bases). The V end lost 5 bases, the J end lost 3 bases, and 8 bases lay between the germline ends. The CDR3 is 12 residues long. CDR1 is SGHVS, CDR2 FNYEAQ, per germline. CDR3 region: CASSPGDYEQYF. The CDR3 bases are TGTGCCAGCAGCCCAGGGGACTACGAGCAGTACTTC.

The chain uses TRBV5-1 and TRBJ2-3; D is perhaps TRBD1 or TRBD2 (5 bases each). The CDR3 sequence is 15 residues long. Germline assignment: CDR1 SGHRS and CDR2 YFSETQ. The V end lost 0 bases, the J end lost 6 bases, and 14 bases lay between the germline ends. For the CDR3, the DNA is TGCGCCAGCAGCTTGGGGGACCGCAGAGGGGATACGCAGTATTTT. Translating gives CASSLGDRRGDTQYF.